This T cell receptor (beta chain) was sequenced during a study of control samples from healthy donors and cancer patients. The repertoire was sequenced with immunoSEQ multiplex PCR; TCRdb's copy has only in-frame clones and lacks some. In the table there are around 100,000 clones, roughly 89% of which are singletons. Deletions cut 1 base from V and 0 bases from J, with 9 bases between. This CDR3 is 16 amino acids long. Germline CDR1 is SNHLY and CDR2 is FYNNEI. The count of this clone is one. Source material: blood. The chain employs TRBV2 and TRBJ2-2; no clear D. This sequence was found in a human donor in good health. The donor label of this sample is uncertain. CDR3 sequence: CASSEVPSPNTGELFF. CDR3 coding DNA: TGTGCCAGCAGTGAAGTACCCAGTCCGAACACCGGGGAGCTGTTTTTT.